This entry lists 11 T cell receptor beta chains sequenced from one sample in a study of monozygotic twins with inflammatory bowel disease. With the 5' RACE reads reprocessed, TCRdb shows one record per CDR3 protein and no DNA. Its table lists about 300,000 distinct CDR3 sequences. The sample comprised blood. The origin of the receptors is a human donor with ulcerative colitis or Crohn's disease, or a healthy co-twin of an affected twin (not recorded which).

The rearrangement links TRBV12-3 or TRBV12-4 to TRBJ2-1; the TRBD1 assignment by TCRdb is unverifiable without DNA. The CDR3 is 11 residues long. The CDR3 sequence: CASSLGGPMFF.

The J gene is TRBJ2-2, the V gene TRBV7-2. CDR3 size: 17 residues. The germline V gene has CDR1 SGHTA and CDR2 FQGNSA. The CDR3 region is CASSLGPTDFYTGELFF.

The chain recombines TRBV4-3 with TRBJ2-7; TCRdb indicates TRBD1, and absent DNA this call remains unverified. The CDR3 extends over 14 amino acids. Germline lookup yields CDR1 LGHNA and CDR2 YSLEER. CDR3 sequence: CASSMDRGLYEQYF.

The genes are TRBV20-1 and TRBJ2-7; TCRdb's D gene call, TRBD1, goes unchecked for lack of DNA. Germline values: CDR1 DFQATT, CDR2 SNEGSKA (reference sequence). The CDR3 is made up of 13 amino acids. CDR3 sequence reads: CSAPRIGGYEQYF.

This rearrangement joins TRBV20-1 to TRBJ2-3. This CDR3 comprises 15 residues. Germline CDR1 is DFQATT and CDR2 is SNEGSKA (reference sequence). This CDR3 is CSARDSGEGTDTQYF.

This chain links TRBV6-2 or TRBV6-3 with TRBJ1-5. The CDR3 extends over 15 amino acids. CDR1 is MNHEY and CDR2 is SVGEGT in the germline V gene. The CDR3 reads CASSYSGLRNQPQHF.

The CDR3 sequence is CSDRTGQGDTQYF. The V and J genes are TRBV29-1 and TRBJ2-3; the D gene TCRdb calls, TRBD1, cannot be checked with no DNA. The V gene's germline CDR1 is SQVTM and CDR2 ANQGSEA. The CDR3 spans 13 residues.

The rearrangement uses TRBV7-9 and TRBJ2-5; the TCRdb D gene call, TRBD1, has no DNA to confirm it. The germline V gene encodes CDR1 SEHNR and CDR2 FQNEAQ (reference sequence). The CDR3 loop spans 16 amino acids. The CDR3 sequence is CASSLIGTGKVETQYF.

The V gene is TRBV27, the J gene TRBJ2-3; TCRdb proposes TRBD1, but this gene call is untestable without DNA. The CDR3 runs 19 residues. Per the germline V gene, CDR1 is MNHEY and CDR2 is SMNVEV (reference sequence). This chain's CDR3 is CASSLAGGTAVSNTDTQYF.

The rearrangement uses TRBV10-3 and TRBJ1-5; TCRdb calls TRBD1, which cannot be checked without DNA. In germline, CDR1 is ENHRY, CDR2 SYGVKD. The CDR3 is made up of 15 amino acids. The CDR3 region is CAISDQGGSNQPQHF.

The V and J genes are TRBV6-1 and TRBJ2-3. The CDR3 covers 14 residues. Germline V lookup: CDR1 MNHNS, CDR2 SASEGT. Here the CDR3 reads CASRVRLDTDTQYF.